This T cell receptor (beta chain) originates from a study of blood T cells in healthy people across ages (dated by TCRdb to 2015 to 2017). About the study as a whole: In model experiments, template switching captured about one uniquely barcoded TCR beta cDNA molecule for every two T cells. To avoid experimental bias, donors of different ages were distributed randomly across sequencing lanes. The donors were split into four age groups: young (average around 15 years), middle-aged (39), aged (more than 60) and long-lived (approximately 80). Two additional independent replicas of 1 million unique cDNA reads from the same blood draw were analyzed for two donors (one aged 18 to 30 and one aged 80 or older). Age-related changes in TCR beta repertoire diversity were measured in the study by deep sequencing normalized with unique cDNA molecular identifiers.

In the germline V gene, CDR1 corresponds to SGHTA and CDR2 to FQGTGA. Clipping removes 4 bases from V and 0 bases from J, with 1 as the unmatched junction base count. The CDR3 covers 14 residues, taking in both the cysteine and the phenylalanine. Only the CDR3 portion is preserved as DNA: 42 bases, with reading frame beginning at the first base. The roughly 39 donors, aged roughly 6 to 100 years, were systemically healthy Caucasian individuals from Russia. Ten milliliters of peripheral blood were drawn from each donor into EDTA-treated Vacutainer tubes. Ficoll-Paque density-gradient centrifugation was used to isolate PBMCs, with at least 6.5 million per sample. Trizol reagent was used to extract total RNA from PBMCs, with at least 5 micrograms per sample. The percentages of naive CD45RAhigh/CD27high T cells were determined by flow cytometry on a PBMC aliquot from every donor. Results and caveats for the whole study, not just this receptor: Since profiling was done on bulk unsorted PBMCs, naive and antigen-experienced compartments could not be conclusively compared. As age increased, observed TCR beta diversity per million T cells dropped in a roughly linear way, and a significant reduction was already evident by age 40. Donor CMV infection status was unknown, potentially confounding age-related changes in expanded clonotypes. Estimates of total diversity based on one million sequenced T cells were regarded as lower bounds and as underestimates. A strong correlation was found between observed TCR beta diversity and the percentage of naive T cells measured by flow cytometry. Compared with the aged group, the long-lived group had more naive CD4+ T cells, fewer expanded clones and increased TCR diversity, suggesting age selection.

Receptor libraries were prepared by 5' RACE. TCRdb shows the sequencer as Illumina HiSeq 2500. A second PCR of roughly 7 to 11 cycles was performed with a sample-barcoded 5' primer and a J-beta primer mix. Each TCR beta cDNA molecule received a unique molecular identifier from a template-switch 5' adaptor carrying 12 random nucleotides. Each sample yielded at least 2.5 million CDR3-containing paired-end reads. All of the RNA was converted into first-strand cDNA using the Mint cDNA synthesis kit, with a TRBC-specific oligonucleotide serving as the primer. After uracil-DNA glycosylase treatment, a first 18-cycle PCR used universal primers M1SS and BC2_uni_R on all cDNA. As for the original processing: Normalization of each sample was performed by random selection of 1 million high-quality reads, each carrying a distinct molecular identifier. Reads sharing molecular identifiers were discarded rather than binned into consensus sequences. MiTCR, run with a Q25 quality threshold and the strictest error-elimination algorithm, handled CDR3 identification, clonotype clustering and error correction. A nonparametric unseen species model with Euler transformation was used to estimate lower-bound total TCR beta diversity. Clones were called with MiXCR by TCRdb after fastp trimmed the public reads at Q25, and only in-frame beta chains were retained. Rows with a matching CDR3 protein are joined into one entry that keeps the most common DNA and genes. These V and J calls derive from TCRdb rather than the authors' analysis. This sample gives around 1,500,000 distinct CDR3 sequences in total; 28% of them show up just once. Jointly, the top ten make up roughly 8% of the sample.

This clonotype occurred many times. Its antigen remains undetermined. No per-base quality is available; no much larger clone lies one base away. This receptor was taken from a woman between 25 and 40 years old in good health. Sequenced: blood. The chain joins TRBV7-3 to TRBJ2-3; TRBD1 matches 7 bases in the middle. The CDR3 region has the sequence CASSSTGSTDTQYF. The DNA sequence reads TGTGCCAGCAGCTCGACAGGGAGCACAGATACGCAGTATTTT. Joined to the reference TRBV7-3 and TRBJ2-3 proteins, this CDR3 gives the full variable domain: GAGVSQTPSNKVTEKGKYVELRCDPISGHTALYWYRQSLGQGPEFLIYFQGTGAADDSGLPNDRFFAVRPEGSVSTLKIQRTERGDSAVYLCASSSTGSTDTQYFGPGTRLTVL.